The 22 T cell receptor beta chains in this list originate from one sample, sequenced in a study of graft-versus-host responses after intestinal transplantation. Their target antigens are unknown. Generated by immunoSEQ multiplex PCR, the TCRdb table keeps only in-frame clones and is missing some. The data show some 85,000 clones, about nine tenths seen once. This material consisted of unstimulated CD8+ T cells sorted from spleen or lymph node cells, taken before transplant. The receptors originated from a human donor who was the organ donor for an intestinal transplant.

The V and J genes are TRBV4-2 and TRBJ2-7; TRBD2 aligns across 8 bases. Germline CDR1 and CDR2: LGHNA and YNFKEQ. The CDR3 extends over 16 amino acids. V was clipped by 0 bases and J by 2 bases; unmatched bases: 6. CDR3 coding DNA: TGTGCCAGCAGCCAAGATGAGGCGGGGGGCGCCTACGAGCAGTACTTC. Translating gives CASSQDEAGGAYEQYF.

This chain links TRBV7-9 with TRBJ2-3; TRBD2 agrees at 10 bases. This CDR3 region has 15 residues. The germline CDR1 and CDR2 sequences are SEHNR and FQNEAQ (reference sequence). Unmatched junction bases numbered 5, after V lost 4 bases and J lost 4 bases. The CDR3 DNA reads TGTGCCAGCAGCTCACCGGGACTAGCGCCAGATACGCAGTATTTT. Protein product: CASSSPGLAPDTQYF. The complete variable domain, with remaining parts taken from reference TRBV7-9 and TRBJ2-3, reads DTGVSQNPRHKITKRGQNVTFRCDPISEHNRLYWYRQTLGQGPEFLTYFQNEAQLEKSRLLSDRFSAERPKGSFSTLEIQRTEQGDSAMYLCASSSPGLAPDTQYFGPGTRLTVL.

The rearrangement uses TRBV6-6 and TRBJ2-7; 9 positions agree with TRBD1. V lost 7 bases, J lost 1 base, and 2 bases stayed unmatched. This CDR3 region has 13 residues. CDR1 and CDR2 from the germline V gene are MNHNY and SVGAGI (reference sequence). CDR3 protein: CASTGQGSYEQYF. CDR3 bases: TGTGCCAGCACCGGACAGGGGTCCTACGAGCAGTACTTC.

The chain uses TRBV7-9 and TRBJ2-5, with TRBD2 matching 13 bases. Per the germline V gene, CDR1 is SEHNR and CDR2 is FQNEAQ (reference sequence). V dropped 5 bases and J dropped 4; count of bases not matched to a gene: 7. The CDR3 runs to 16 residues. CDR3 DNA: TGTGCCAGCAGCCCGACTACTAGCGGGGGGGGAGAGACCCAGTACTTC. The encoded protein is CASSPTTSGGGETQYF.

The genes are TRBV27 and TRBJ2-1, with TRBD2 identical over 7 bases. Germline CDR1 reads MNHEY; CDR2 reads SMNVEV (reference sequence). The CDR3 consists of 14 residues. The ends lost 3 bases at V and 7 bases at J; junction bases unmatched: 6. The CDR3 is CASSFQGGINEQFF. CDR3 in DNA: TGTGCCAGCAGTTTCCAGGGAGGGATAAATGAGCAGTTCTTC.

This clone was counted a single time. The rearrangement joins TRBV18 to TRBJ1-1, with TRBD1 matching 9 bases. The CDR3 consists of 17 residues. From germline, CDR1 is KGHSH and CDR2 LQKENI. V shed 3 bases and J 0 bases; nucleotides not matched to a gene: 8. The CDR3 DNA is TGTGCCAGCTCACCCGGGACAGGGATAATCTTGAACACTGAAGCTTTCTTT. This gives the protein CASSPGTGIILNTEAFF.

V and J are TRBV4-3 and TRBJ2-1, with TRBD2 identical over 10 bases. Trimming at V came to 5 bases and at J to 4 bases, leaving 11 bases not matched to a gene. The germline V gene encodes CDR1 LGHNA and CDR2 YSLEER. This CDR3 is 17 amino acids long. The CDR3 loop reads CASSSFVTSGAYNEQFF. CDR3 DNA: TGCGCCAGCAGCTCCTTCGTAACTAGCGGGGCGTACAATGAGCAGTTCTTC.

The chain uses TRBV13 and TRBJ2-7; D unresolved. CDR1 and CDR2 from the germline V gene are PRHDT and FYEKMQ (reference sequence). The V and J ends lost 1 base and 0 bases respectively, with 7 bases between them. The CDR3 sequence is 14 residues long. CDR3 sequence: CASSLVADSYEQYF. For the CDR3, the DNA is TGTGCCAGCAGCTTAGTGGCTGACTCCTACGAGCAGTACTTC. Together with reference TRBV13 and TRBJ2-7, the CDR3 gives the full variable domain: AAGVIQSPRHLIKEKRETATLKCYPIPRHDTVYWYQQGPGQDPQFLISFYEKMQSDKGSIPDRFSAQQFSDYHSELNMSSLELGDSALYFCASSLVADSYEQYFGPGTRLTVT.

The chain links TRBV19 to TRBJ2-7; D is perhaps TRBD1 (5 bases). Germline V gene data show CDR1 as LNHDA and CDR2 as SQIVND (reference sequence). The CDR3 contains 12 residues. Trimming stripped 5 bases from V and 3 bases from J, with 8 bases between. For the CDR3, the DNA is TGTGCCAGTAGTTCAGGGATCTACGAGCAGTACTTC. Its protein product is CASSSGIYEQYF.

The rearrangement uses TRBV19 and TRBJ2-3; TRBD2 matches at 9 bases. This CDR3 spans 18 amino acids. V dropped 5 bases and J dropped 4; count of bases not matched to a gene: 16. From germline, CDR1 is LNHDA and CDR2 SQIVND (reference sequence). CDR3 loop: CASSPLAVSGGIADTQYF. CDR3 DNA sequence: TGTGCCAGTAGTCCACTGGCGGTTAGCGGGGGTATTGCAGATACGCAGTATTTT.

The rearrangement links TRBV9 to TRBJ2-1; D not certain. Between the trimmed V and J ends, which lost 3 bases and 3 bases, there was a span of 7 bases. This CDR3 is built from 13 residues. Germline V gene data show CDR1 as SGDLS and CDR2 as YYNGEE. The CDR3 sequence: CASSEKSYNEQFF. CDR3 sequence (DNA): TGTGCCAGCAGCGAAAAGAGCTACAATGAGCAGTTCTTC.

The chain carries TRBV4-2 and TRBJ1-5; 9 bases match TRBD1. The CDR3 consists of 19 residues. Per germline, CDR1 LGHNA and CDR2 YNFKEQ. Trimming at V came to 1 base and at J to 5 bases, leaving 15 bases not matched to a gene. CDR3 sequence: CASSQAATRTGETYQPQHF. DNA for the CDR3: TGTGCCAGCAGCCAAGCGGCCACCCGGACAGGGGAGACCTATCAGCCCCAGCATTTT.

V gene TRBV5-6 combines with J gene TRBJ2-5, with TRBD1 matching 7 bases. Germline V lookup: CDR1 SGHDT, CDR2 YYEEEE. This CDR3 is 15 amino acids long. The V gene end was trimmed by 0 bases and the J gene end by 5 bases; junction bases not matched to a gene: 7. CDR3 DNA sequence: TGTGCCAGCAGCTTGGTTACAGGGGTGTTTGAGACCCAGTACTTC. Encoded protein: CASSLVTGVFETQYF.

This clone was observed a single time. The rearrangement joins TRBV6-1 to TRBJ1-1, with 9 bases matching TRBD1. J lost 4 bases, V lost 6 bases, and 3 bases had no gene match. The CDR3 extends over 13 amino acids. Germline CDR1 and CDR2: MNHNS and SASEGT. The CDR3 DNA follows: TGTGCCAGCAGGGGACAGGGTATCACTGAAGCTTTCTTT. It is translated as CASRGQGITEAFF.

As DNA, the CDR3 is TGTGCCAGCAGACCCCCGGGACAGGGTGATGGCTACACCTTC. Its translation: CASRPPGQGDGYTF. The chain has TRBV27 and TRBJ1-2; 9 nucleotides agree with TRBD1. The CDR3 has 14 amino acids. Germline V gene lookup returns CDR1 MNHEY and CDR2 SMNVEV (reference sequence). After removal of 6 bases from V and 6 bases from J, the junction contained 8 bases not matched to a gene.

This clone was counted once. The gene calls are TRBV27 and TRBJ1-1; possibly TRBD1 for D (5 bases). V shed 1 base and J shed 4 bases, with 13 bases lying between them. Per the germline V gene, CDR1 is MNHEY and CDR2 is SMNVEV (reference sequence). This CDR3 has 15 amino acids. The CDR3 reads CASSLYPNGGTEAFF. Written as DNA, the CDR3 is TGTGCCAGCAGTTTATATCCAAACGGGGGCACTGAAGCTTTCTTT.

The chain couples TRBV27 to TRBJ1-2; D is perhaps TRBD1 (6 bases). V was cut by 5 bases and J by 8 bases, with 12 bases left in between. CDR1 and CDR2 from the germline V gene are MNHEY and SMNVEV (reference sequence). The CDR3 consists of 12 residues. CDR3 DNA: TGTGCCAGCAGTGACACAGGGAAGGGCTACACCTTC. It yields the protein CASSDTGKGYTF.

The chain uses TRBV29-1 and TRBJ2-7; possibly TRBD2 for D (6 bases). The germline V gene encodes CDR1 SQVTM and CDR2 ANQGSEA. This CDR3 contains 11 residues. Trimming shortened V by 0 bases and J by 7 bases, and 7 bases separated the two germline ends. The CDR3 sequence is CSVEDGGEQYF. CDR3 DNA sequence: TGCAGCGTTGAAGATGGAGGGGAGCAGTACTTC.

The chain is built from TRBV5-6 and TRBJ2-7; TRBD1 matches at 9 bases. CDR1 and CDR2 from the germline V gene are SGHDT and YYEEEE. CDR3 length: 15 residues. V shed 2 bases, J shed 7 bases, and the junction held 10 bases outside the gene matches. CDR3 loop: CASSFVGQGMREQYF. CDR3 DNA sequence: TGTGCCAGCAGCTTTGTAGGACAGGGGATGAGAGAGCAGTACTTC.

The V call is TRBV27, the J call TRBJ2-1, with D maybe TRBD2 (7 bases). CDR3 size: 16 residues. Deletions cut 5 bases from V and 12 bases from J, with 26 bases between. Germline-derived CDR1 and CDR2 are MNHEY and SMNVEV (reference sequence). This CDR3 is CASSQRTGGSHQGQFF. CDR3 DNA: TGTGCCAGCAGTCAAAGAACGGGGGGCTCCCACCAAGGGCAGTTCTTC.

The chain uses TRBV9 and TRBJ2-1; 8 nucleotides match TRBD1. The trim removed 4 bases at V and 2 bases at J, leaving 8 bases unmatched. CDR1 is SGDLS, CDR2 YYNGEE, per germline. The CDR3 runs to 16 residues. The CDR3: CASSTGTGKTYNEQFF. CDR3 bases: TGTGCCAGCAGCACCGGGACAGGTAAAACCTACAATGAGCAGTTCTTC. Drawing the rest from reference TRBV9 and TRBJ2-1, the complete variable domain is DSGVTQTPKHLITATGQRVTLRCSPRSGDLSVYWYQQSLDQGLQFLIQYYNGEERAKGNILERFSAQQFPDLHSELNLSSLELGDSALYFCASSTGTGKTYNEQFFGPGTRLTVL.

The chain employs TRBV19 and TRBJ2-1; possible D gene TRBD2, 6 bases. Germline values: CDR1 LNHDA, CDR2 SQIVND (reference sequence). V lost 8 bases and J 4 bases, leaving 15 bases between the germline ends. This CDR3 region has 14 residues. The CDR3 loop is CASSPGLGYNEQFF. The CDR3 DNA reads TGTGCCAGTTCTCCGGGACTGGGGTACAATGAGCAGTTCTTC. Complete variable domain (other parts from reference TRBV19 and TRBJ2-1): DGGITQSPKYLFRKEGQNVTLSCEQNLNHDAMYWYRQDPGQGLRLIYYSQIVNDFQKGDIAEGYSVSREKKESFPLTVTSAQKNPTAFYLCASSPGLGYNEQFFGPGTRLTVL.